Listed here are 29 T cell receptor beta chains from one sample, sequenced in a study of CD8 T cell repertoires and HIV-1 epitope variants. This table comes from immunoSEQ multiplex PCR, and its TCRdb copy is limited to in-frame clones, with some not included. The sample contains about 95,000 clones, almost 75% of which appear only once. Material: uncultured baseline CD8+ T cells from peripheral blood mononuclear cells (PBMCs). The source is a male donor with HIV.

The J gene is TRBJ1-2, the V gene TRBV28; D not resolved. V shed 3 bases and J shed 1 base, with 6 bases lying between them. The CDR3 is 13 residues long. Germline V gene lookup returns CDR1 MDHEN and CDR2 SYDVKM. The CDR3 protein is CASSLMDNYGYTF. CDR3 nucleotides: TGTGCCAGCAGTTTGATGGATAACTATGGCTACACCTTC.

The chain carries TRBV23-1 and TRBJ2-3, with D unresolved. Being an ORF, TRBV23-1 has a function that is uncertain. The CDR3 covers 14 residues. Deletions cut 0 bases from V and 1 base from J, with 5 bases between. DNA of the CDR3: TGCGCCAGCAGTCAATCGAGCGGCACAGATACGCAGTATTTT. It specifies CASSQSSGTDTQYF.

A single count supports this clone. The genes are TRBV4-1 and TRBJ2-3, with 10 bases that match TRBD2. Per the germline V gene, CDR1 is MGHRA and CDR2 is YSYEKL. The CDR3 is made up of 18 amino acids. V dropped 0 bases and J dropped 2; count of bases not matched to a gene: 8. The CDR3 DNA follows: TGCGCCAGCAGCCAAGAGAGGACTAGCGGAGCTAACACAGATACGCAGTATTTT. It encodes CASSQERTSGANTDTQYF.

This rearrangement joins TRBV7-3 to TRBJ1-1, with a tentative D call TRBD1 (6 bases). Germline V gene data show CDR1 as SGHTA and CDR2 as FQGTGA. The CDR3 is 12 amino acids. The chain's CDR3 is CAGGSKYTEAFF. The CDR3 region has the DNA TGTGCAGGGGGGAGTAAATACACTGAAGCTTTCTTT. The whole variable domain, filled in from reference TRBV7-3 and TRBJ1-1, reads GAGVSQTPSNKVTEKGKYVELRCDPISGHTALYWYRQSLGQGPEFLIYFQGTGAADDSGLPNDRFFAVRPEGSVSTLKIQRTERGDSAVYLCAGGSKYTEAFFGQGTRLTVV.

This chain links TRBV6-4 with TRBJ2-3, with no clear D. The CDR3 consists of 16 residues. V dropped 2 bases and J dropped 0 bases, with 12 bases sitting between them. Germline CDR1 MRHNA, CDR2 SNTAGT. The CDR3 reads CASSDRWSTSTDTQYF. The CDR3 DNA reads as TGTGCCAGCAGTGACAGGTGGTCGACTAGCACAGATACGCAGTATTTT.

The rearrangement uses TRBV28 and TRBJ1-2, with 8 bases that match TRBD1. V lost 4 bases to trimming and J lost 4 bases; unmatched junction nucleotides: 5. Looked up from germline, CDR1 is MDHEN and CDR2 is SYDVKM. The CDR3 has 14 residues. The CDR3 spells CASSSGQVFYGYTF. The DNA for the CDR3 is TGTGCCAGCAGTTCGGGACAGGTTTTCTATGGCTACACCTTC.

This rearrangement joins TRBV14 to TRBJ2-1; D call uncertain. V was clipped by 0 bases and J by 0 bases, with 9 bases between them. The CDR3 sequence is 16 residues long. Germline V gives CDR1 SGHDN, CDR2 FVKESK. The CDR3 coding sequence is TGTGCCAGCAGCCAAGATTACGGCAGCTCCTACAATGAGCAGTTCTTC. Protein product: CASSQDYGSSYNEQFF.

J is TRBJ1-2 and V is TRBV2; tentative D call: TRBD1 (6 bases). The CDR3 is 15 amino acids. Per germline, CDR1 SNHLY and CDR2 FYNNEI. Between the trimmed V and J ends, which lost 9 bases and 0 bases, there was a span of 17 bases. CDR3 bases: TGTGCCAGGAACAGGGACGGGAACCCTAACTATGGCTACACCTTC. This gives the protein CARNRDGNPNYGYTF.

Written as DNA, the CDR3 is TGTGCCAGTTTCCCACCTGACAGGCCTCTGAGCACAGATACGCAGTATTTT. Its protein product is CASFPPDRPLSTDTQYF. The chain employs TRBV2 and TRBJ2-3; the D gene is possibly TRBD1 (6 bases). The germline CDR1 and CDR2 sequences are SNHLY and FYNNEI. This CDR3 comprises 17 residues. Trimming took off 9 bases at V and 0 bases at J, with 22 bases between the two ends.

This clone showed up just once. The gene calls are TRBV18 and TRBJ2-1; D may be TRBD1 (6 bases). The germline CDR1 and CDR2 sequences are KGHSH and LQKENI. Trimming shortened V by 5 bases and J by 0 bases, and 11 bases separated the two germline ends. The CDR3 has 15 amino acids. CDR3 sequence reads: CASSMDSSSYNEQFF. DNA of the CDR3: TGTGCCAGCTCAATGGACAGCAGCTCCTACAATGAGCAGTTCTTC.

V gene TRBV19 combines with J gene TRBJ1-2; D unresolved. The V end lost 1 base, the J end lost 5 bases, and 11 bases lay between the germline ends. The CDR3 runs to 14 residues. The V gene's germline CDR1 is LNHDA and CDR2 SQIVND (reference sequence). CDR3 DNA: TGTGCCAGTAGTATAGCTGCGGCAGCGTATGGCTACACCTTC. Its protein product is CASSIAAAAYGYTF. Supplemented by reference TRBV19 and TRBJ1-2, the full variable domain reads DGGITQSPKYLFRKEGQNVTLSCEQNLNHDAMYWYRQDPGQGLRLIYYSQIVNDFQKGDIAEGYSVSREKKESFPLTVTSAQKNPTAFYLCASSIAAAAYGYTFGSGTRLTVV.

CDR3 in DNA: TGTGCCAGCAGTGAAACCTACAGGGGCCAAGAGACCCAGTACTTC. Amino acid sequence: CASSETYRGQETQYF. The chain couples TRBV25-1 to TRBJ2-5; 7 positions agree with TRBD1. The CDR3 runs to 15 residues. Germline V gives CDR1 MGHDK, CDR2 SYGVNS. Unmatched junction bases numbered 4, after V lost 2 bases and J lost 1 base.

V and J are TRBV7-2 and TRBJ2-3, with D perhaps assigned TRBD1 or TRBD2 (6 bases each). The CDR3 runs to 16 residues. The V and J ends lost 2 bases and 3 bases respectively, with 15 bases between them. Germline CDR1 reads SGHTA; CDR2 reads FQGNSA. The CDR3 DNA reads TGTGCCAGCAGCTTAAACGGGGGCGCCGTTACAGATACGCAGTATTTT. It yields the protein CASSLNGGAVTDTQYF.

The chain employs TRBV6-5 and TRBJ2-7; no definite D call. V lost 6 bases to trimming and J lost 2 bases, with 11 bases between them. CDR3 length equals 13 residues. The germline V gene encodes CDR1 MNHEY and CDR2 SVGAGI. The DNA for the CDR3 is TGTGCCAGCAGCCCGACTGGGCCCTACGAGCAGTACTTC. Translating it yields CASSPTGPYEQYF.

The rearrangement uses TRBV6-4 and TRBJ1-2; 10 positions agree with TRBD1. The CDR3 loop spans 14 amino acids. Trimming cost V 4 bases and J 5 bases; bases outside gene matches: 4. Germline V gene sequence: CDR1 MRHNA, CDR2 SNTAGT. CDR3 nucleotide sequence: TGTGCCAGCAGTGCCGTGGACAGGGGGTATGGCTACACCTTC. Translated: CASSAVDRGYGYTF.

The chain carries TRBV27 and TRBJ2-7, with D maybe TRBD1 (7 bases). The CDR3 extends over 14 amino acids. Germline assignment: CDR1 MNHEY and CDR2 SMNVEV (reference sequence). V was pared by 5 bases and J by 5 bases, with 16 bases between. CDR3 sequence: CASSTTGTYHEQYF. CDR3 nucleotide sequence: TGTGCCAGCAGTACGACAGGGACTTACCACGAGCAGTACTTC.

This clone was recorded only once. The rearrangement joins TRBV6-6 to TRBJ2-7; possible D gene TRBD2, 6 bases. Trimming removed 8 bases at V and 1 base at J, with 18 bases between. The CDR3 is 15 residues long. The germline V gene encodes CDR1 MNHNY and CDR2 SVGAGI (reference sequence). Here the CDR3 DNA reads TGTGCCAGCTCAAATGGGGCGCGGGGATCCTACGAGCAGTACTTC. Translation gives CASSNGARGSYEQYF.

This clone was counted between two and nine times. The chain employs TRBV7-9 and TRBJ1-2, with D uncertain. This CDR3 region has 13 residues. The V end was cut by 3 bases, the J end by 4 bases, with 9 bases between. Germline V gene data show CDR1 as SEHNR and CDR2 as FQNEAQ (reference sequence). In nucleotides, the CDR3 is TGTGCCAGCAGCTTTGGGCAGAGCTATGGCTACACCTTC. It specifies CASSFGQSYGYTF. The whole variable domain, filled in from reference TRBV7-9 and TRBJ1-2, reads DTGVSQNPRHKITKRGQNVTFRCDPISEHNRLYWYRQTLGQGPEFLTYFQNEAQLEKSRLLSDRFSAERPKGSFSTLEIQRTEQGDSAMYLCASSFGQSYGYTFGSGTRLTVV.

This chain uses TRBV7-9 with TRBJ2-7, with D maybe TRBD1 (6 bases). The ends were cut back, 6 bases at V and 2 bases at J, with 11 bases in the middle. Germline V lookup: CDR1 SEHNR, CDR2 FQNEAQ (reference sequence). CDR3 length equals 13 residues. The CDR3 is CASSPQGAYEQYF. DNA of the CDR3: TGTGCCAGCAGTCCACAGGGCGCCTACGAGCAGTACTTC.

The CDR3 loop reads CATSREAPFGEQYF. The CDR3 nucleotides are TGTGCCACCAGCAGAGAGGCCCCTTTCGGGGAGCAGTACTTC. The chain uses TRBV15 and TRBJ2-7; D is uncertain. Germline CDR1 reads LNHNV; CDR2 reads YYDKDF (reference sequence). The CDR3 has 14 amino acids. Trimming removed 0 bases at V and 7 bases at J, with 13 bases between.

The chain combines TRBV7-3 with TRBJ2-3; D gene uncertain. Trimming cost V 1 base and J 0 bases, with 17 bases left between them. This CDR3 contains 18 residues. The germline gives CDR1 SGHTA, CDR2 FQGTGA. The CDR3 region is CASSLKVTVPYSTDTQYF. CDR3 coding DNA: TGTGCCAGCAGCTTAAAAGTAACAGTTCCCTATAGCACAGATACGCAGTATTTT. Complete variable domain (other parts from reference TRBV7-3 and TRBJ2-3): GAGVSQTPSNKVTEKGKYVELRCDPISGHTALYWYRQSLGQGPEFLIYFQGTGAADDSGLPNDRFFAVRPEGSVSTLKIQRTERGDSAVYLCASSLKVTVPYSTDTQYFGPGTRLTVL.

V gene TRBV7-8 combines with J gene TRBJ1-1, with 7 bases fitting TRBD1. This CDR3 spans 15 amino acids. From germline, CDR1 is SGHVS and CDR2 FQNEAQ. Germline trimming cut 2 bases from V and 0 bases from J; bases unmatched to any gene: 3. CDR3 sequence: CASSLRGQLNTEAFF. The CDR3 nucleotides are TGTGCCAGCAGCTTAAGGGGACAGTTGAACACTGAAGCTTTCTTT.

This chain connects TRBV13 to TRBJ2-5; the match to TRBD2 covers 8 bases. Germline values: CDR1 PRHDT, CDR2 FYEKMQ (reference sequence). With V trimmed by 5 bases and J by 3 bases, 5 bases remained unmatched. The CDR3 contains 14 residues. In DNA, the CDR3 is TGTGCCAGCAGCCGGGGAGCGGGAGAAGAGACCCAGTACTTC. Amino acids: CASSRGAGEETQYF.

This clone was seen more than once but under ten times. The J gene is TRBJ1-1, the V gene TRBV28; D is ambiguous. The CDR3 runs to 14 residues. V shed 3 bases and J shed 4 bases, with 12 bases lying between them. The germline V gene encodes CDR1 MDHEN and CDR2 SYDVKM. The CDR3: CASSLRTVGTEAFF. In DNA form, the CDR3 reads TGTGCCAGCAGTTTGCGTACGGTGGGCACTGAAGCTTTCTTT.

This rearrangement joins TRBV7-6 to TRBJ2-3; tentative D call: TRBD1 (6 bases). The length of the CDR3 is 14 residues. Germline V lookup: CDR1 SGHVS, CDR2 FNYEAQ. V lost 3 bases and J lost 5, with 12 bases in between. Here the CDR3 reads CASSLGARGDTQYF. The CDR3 DNA reads TGTGCCAGCAGCTTGGGGGCACGGGGAGATACGCAGTATTTT. Complete variable domain (other parts from reference TRBV7-6 and TRBJ2-3): GAGVSQSPRYKVTKRGQDVALRCDPISGHVSLYWYRQALGQGPEFLTYFNYEAQQDKSGLPNDRFSAERPEGSISTLTIQRTEQRDSAMYRCASSLGARGDTQYFGPGTRLTVL.

The chain is built from TRBV5-6 and TRBJ2-7; perhaps D is TRBD1 or TRBD2 (5 bases each). V shed 0 bases and J shed 6 bases, with 13 bases lying between them. Germline V gene data show CDR1 as SGHDT and CDR2 as YYEEEE. The CDR3 sequence is 14 residues long. The CDR3 loop reads CASSLGAGSREQYF. In DNA, the CDR3 is TGTGCCAGCAGCTTGGGTGCAGGGAGTCGCGAGCAGTACTTC. Together with reference TRBV5-6 and TRBJ2-7, the CDR3 gives the full variable domain: DAGVTQSPTHLIKTRGQQVTLRCSPKSGHDTVSWYQQALGQGPQFIFQYYEEEERQRGNFPDRFSGHQFPNYSSELNVNALLLGDSALYLCASSLGAGSREQYFGPGTRLTVT.

The V call is TRBV28, the J call TRBJ2-7, with D possibly being TRBD2 (6 bases). Deletions cut 6 bases from V and 4 bases from J, with 16 bases between. The CDR3 extends over 14 amino acids. CDR1 MDHEN and CDR2 SYDVKM come from the germline V gene. DNA of the CDR3: TGTGCCAGCAGGGACGGGACTGCCTTTTACGAGCAGTACTTC. Protein product: CASRDGTAFYEQYF. The full variable domain, with the rest looked up from reference TRBV28 and TRBJ2-7, is DVKVTQSSRYLVKRTGEKVFLECVQDMDHENMFWYRQDPGLGLRLIYFSYDVKMKEKGDIPEGYSVSREKKERFSLILESASTNQTSMYLCASRDGTAFYEQYFGPGTRLTVT.

The rearrangement joins TRBV27 to TRBJ2-1; TRBD2 agrees at 7 bases. CDR1 and CDR2 (germline): MNHEY, SMNVEV (reference sequence). The length of the CDR3 is 17 residues. V gave up 6 bases and J gave up 7 bases; unmatched junction bases: 18. CDR3 nucleotide sequence: TGTGCCAGCAGAACCCCCCTGAGGGAGGGCTATAGGAATGAGCAGTTCTTC. Translating gives CASRTPLREGYRNEQFF.

The chain recombines TRBV2 with TRBJ1-5, with unresolved D. V gave up 5 bases and J gave up 0 bases, with 14 bases separating them. Germline V lookup: CDR1 SNHLY, CDR2 FYNNEI. The CDR3 spans 16 residues. CDR3 in amino acids: CASSPSGLYSNQPQHF. DNA for the CDR3: TGTGCCAGCAGTCCTTCAGGCCTTTATAGCAATCAGCCCCAGCATTTT.